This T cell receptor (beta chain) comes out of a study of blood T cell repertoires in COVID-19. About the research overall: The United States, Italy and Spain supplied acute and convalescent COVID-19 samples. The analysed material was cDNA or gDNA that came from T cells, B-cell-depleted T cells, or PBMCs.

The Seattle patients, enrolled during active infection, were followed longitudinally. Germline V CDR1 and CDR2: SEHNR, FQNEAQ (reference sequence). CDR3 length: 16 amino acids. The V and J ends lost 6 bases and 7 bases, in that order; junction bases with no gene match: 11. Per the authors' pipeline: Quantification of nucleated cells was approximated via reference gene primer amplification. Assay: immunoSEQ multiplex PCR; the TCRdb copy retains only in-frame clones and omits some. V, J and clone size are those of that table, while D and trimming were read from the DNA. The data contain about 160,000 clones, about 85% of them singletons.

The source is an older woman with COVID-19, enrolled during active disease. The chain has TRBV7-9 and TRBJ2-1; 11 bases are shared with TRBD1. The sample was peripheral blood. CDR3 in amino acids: CASRPTWTGGGNEQFF. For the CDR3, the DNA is TGTGCCAGCAGACCAACGTGGACAGGGGGCGGGAATGAGCAGTTCTTC.